These 23 T cell receptor beta chains came from one sample sequenced in a study of T cells in women clearing cervical HPV infection (dated by TCRdb to about 2018). The library relied on the immunoSEQ multiplex PCR assay. In TCRdb, the immuneACCESS table is reduced to in-frame sequences with V and J assigned. These tables do not hold every clone; where another copy was compared, an unresolved V gene accounts for under half, and the others remain unexplained. This specimen's table enumerates 20,000 to 30,000 clones. Over 5% of the sample is in the top ten clones. Sequenced material: blood buffy coat. The receptors shown here come from a woman between 18 and 69 years old with a cervical HPV16 infection that either progressed to CIN3+ or cleared (not recorded which).

The covered CDR3 bases are TGCAGTGCTGGATCAGGGGGTGCGGGGACC. Its protein is CSAGSGGAGT. The entire CDR3 is CSAGSGGAGTQYF. V is TRBV20-1 and J is TRBJ2-5, with TRBD1 matching over 7 bases. The read falls 3 residues short of the CDR3 end, and the missing part is taken from the germline J gene. CDR3 length: 13 amino acids. Germline loops: CDR1 DFQATT, CDR2 SNEGSKA (reference sequence). Unmatched junction bases numbered 10, after V lost 5 bases and J lost 7 bases.

A remark on this clone: The read comes to an end 3 residues before the CDR3 does, leaving the germline J gene to fill in the end. V and J are TRBV19 and TRBJ2-2; 7 bases agree with TRBD2. This CDR3 comprises 13 residues. CDR1 is LNHDA and CDR2 is SQIVND in the germline V gene (reference sequence). CDR3 amino acids: CAAQRGDFSPLFF. The sequenced CDR3 bases are TGTGCCGCCCAACGGGGGGATTTTTCACCG.

Note on this clone: The read comes to an end 3 residues before the CDR3 does, leaving the germline J gene to fill in the end. This chain links TRBV30 with TRBJ1-2, with 9 bases identical to TRBD1. CDR1 is GTSNPN and CDR2 is SVGIG in the germline V gene (reference sequence). This CDR3 comprises 13 residues. V lost 2 bases to trimming and J lost 5 bases; unmatched junction nucleotides: 3. This CDR3 is CAWSLQGAYGYTF. CDR3 bases read: TGTGCCTGGAGTTTACAGGGGGCTTATGGC.

On this clone itself: The read gets to within 3 residues of the CDR3 end, and the germline J gene fills in the rest. This chain uses TRBV2 with TRBJ2-3; 8 positions agree with TRBD1. Germline V gives CDR1 SNHLY, CDR2 FYNNEI. This CDR3 region has 15 residues. CDR3 bases read: TGTGCCAGCAGCCAACAAGGACAGGGCCAAGAGACG. Its protein product is CASSQQGQGQET. The CDR3 reads in full as CASSQQGQGQETQYF.

Turning to this clone: The read gets to within 3 residues of the CDR3 end, and the germline J gene fills in the rest. The chain employs TRBV9 and TRBJ2-5; 11 bases align to TRBD2. V lost 4 bases and J lost 4; bases outside the gene matches: 9. The CDR3 is 16 amino acids. The germline V gene has CDR1 SGDLS and CDR2 YYNGEE. CDR3 DNA (partial): TGTGCCAGCAGCCCCCGACTAGCGGGATTTGGAGAGACC. It encodes CASSPRLAGFGET. The whole CDR3 sequence is CASSPRLAGFGETQYF.

Worth noting for this clone: The missing CDR3 end, 3 residues past where the read stops, is filled in from the germline J gene. The chain recombines TRBV7-7 with TRBJ2-2; D remains ambiguous. The CDR3 loop spans 14 amino acids. Germline CDR1 SSHAT, CDR2 FNYEAQ (reference sequence). V was trimmed by 3 bases and J by 5 bases, leaving 10 bases between them. The CDR3 bases that were read are TGTGCCAGCAGCTTTTCAGGTTTGACCGGGGAG. It yields the protein CASSFSGLTGE. From start to end, the CDR3 is CASSFSGLTGELFF.

As for this clone: The observed sequence ends 3 residues before the CDR3 terminus, with the missing tail filled in from the germline J gene. The chain carries TRBV7-3 and TRBJ2-2, with TRBD1 matching 7 bases. The trim removed 3 bases at V and 3 bases at J, leaving 4 bases unmatched. Germline CDR1 SGHTA, CDR2 FQGTGA. This CDR3 has 15 residues. CDR3 DNA (partial): TGTGCCAGCAGCTTTAGGCAGGGGGACACCGGGGAG. The encoded protein is CASSFRQGDTGE. The entire CDR3 sequence reads CASSFRQGDTGELFF.

Regarding this clone: Read sequence stops 3 residues before the CDR3 end, and the germline J gene provides the missing end. The chain links TRBV10-3 to TRBJ2-7; D is perhaps TRBD2 (6 bases). V lost 3 bases and J lost 3, with 15 bases in between. This CDR3 region has 15 residues. Germline V gives CDR1 ENHRY, CDR2 SYGVKD. CDR3 DNA, as far as it was read: TGTGCCATCAGTGAAACCGGGACTTATGACTACGAG. It specifies CAISETGTYDYE. In full, the CDR3 reads CAISETGTYDYEQYF.

On this clone: The read ends 3 residues before the CDR3 terminus; that terminus is restored from the germline J gene. The V and J genes are TRBV2 and TRBJ2-7; 8 nucleotides align to TRBD2. The germline V gene encodes CDR1 SNHLY and CDR2 FYNNEI. The CDR3 is 16 amino acids. V gave up 7 bases and J gave up 0 bases; unmatched junction bases: 11. CDR3 bases read: TGTGCCAGCACCGCTGCGGGGGGTTTTAGCTCCTACGAG. It translates to CASTAAGGFSSYE. The entire CDR3 sequence reads CASTAAGGFSSYEQYF.

The CDR3 here is CASRLDRSYQPQHF. The sequenced CDR3 bases are TGTGCCAGCAGACTGGACAGGAGCTATCAGCCC. This chain links TRBV2 with TRBJ1-5, with 7 nucleotides matching TRBD1. The read ends 3 residues early relative to the CDR3; the germline J gene fills the gap. CDR3 length: 14 residues. V gave up 6 bases and J gave up 5 bases; unmatched junction bases: 7. Germline CDR1 is SNHLY and CDR2 is FYNNEI.

For this clone: The CDR3 is cut off 3 residues early in the read; its end comes from the germline J gene. V gene TRBV6-1 combines with J gene TRBJ1-4; TRBD1 agrees at 10 bases. CDR1 MNHNS and CDR2 SASEGT come from the germline V gene. The CDR3 has 16 residues. The CDR3 DNA, read in part, is TGTGCCAGCAGTGAAGCCCCGGGACAGGGGTCATCACCA. Translating gives CASSEAPGQGSSP. The complete CDR3 reads CASSEAPGQGSSPLFF.

Regarding this clone: The CDR3 end is not reached by the read, which stops 3 residues before it; the germline J gene fills it in. V and J are TRBV7-3 and TRBJ2-1, with 9 bases lining up with TRBD2. The CDR3 consists of 15 residues. J gave up 5 bases and V 2 bases, and 4 bases lay outside the gene matches. Germline V gene data show CDR1 as SGHTA and CDR2 as FQGTGA. The CDR3 region is CASSLALAGDNEQFF. The sequenced CDR3 bases are TGTGCCAGCAGCTTAGCACTAGCGGGTGACAATGAG.

Concerning this clone: From the germline J gene comes the end of the CDR3, since the read stops 3 residues before it. V is TRBV2 and J is TRBJ2-2, with 10 nucleotides matching TRBD1. This CDR3 is 15 amino acids long. V was pared by 3 bases and J by 5 bases, with 3 bases of the junction left unmatched. Germline V gives CDR1 SNHLY, CDR2 FYNNEI. The sequenced part of the CDR3 DNA is TGTGCCAGCAGTGAGGGACAGGGGTGGACCGGGGAG. Its protein is CASSEGQGWTGE. The complete CDR3 protein is CASSEGQGWTGELFF.

Notes on this clone: The read comes to an end 3 residues before the CDR3 does, leaving the germline J gene to fill in the end. V and J are TRBV20-1 and TRBJ2-3, with D perhaps TRBD2 (6 bases). The CDR3 is made up of 15 amino acids. Germline CDR1 reads DFQATT; CDR2 reads SNEGSKA (reference sequence). Trimming shortened V by 4 bases and J by 0 bases, and 14 bases separated the two germline ends. The CDR3 bases that were read are TGCAGTGCTATCGGCGGGGAAGCTAGCACAGATACG. Protein product: CSAIGGEASTDT. The full-length CDR3 reads as CSAIGGEASTDTQYF.

About this clone itself: The DNA ends 3 residues before the CDR3 does, and the rest of the CDR3 is filled in from the germline J gene. V and J are TRBV11-1 and TRBJ1-2; D gene uncertain. This CDR3 comprises 15 residues. CDR1 is SGHAT, CDR2 FQDESV, per germline (reference sequence). The ends were cut back, 5 bases at V and 4 bases at J, with 17 bases in the middle. The sequenced CDR3 bases are TGTGCCAGCAGCCCGGGTTCTGAATCGGGCTATGGC. As protein: CASSPGSESGYG. The whole CDR3 sequence is CASSPGSESGYGYTF.

On this clone itself: Read sequence stops 3 residues before the CDR3 end, and the germline J gene provides the missing end. The V and J genes are TRBV18 and TRBJ1-2; D not certain. CDR1 is KGHSH and CDR2 is LQKENI in the germline V gene. The CDR3 length is 16 residues. This chain's CDR3 is CASSPPGVARGDTYTF. CDR3 bases read: TGTGCCAGCTCACCACCCGGGGTGGCGCGGGGTGATACC.

A remark on this clone: The read gets to within 3 residues of the CDR3 end, and the germline J gene fills in the rest. The V call is TRBV6-2 or TRBV6-3, the J call TRBJ1-2; the D is unclear. This CDR3 is 13 amino acids long. Germline V CDR1 and CDR2: MNHEY, SVGEGT. The CDR3 here is CASSKFRERGYTF. The CDR3 bases that were read are TGTGCCAGCAGCAAATTCAGAGAGCGGGGC.

About this clone itself: The missing CDR3 end, 3 residues past where the read stops, is filled in from the germline J gene. The V call is TRBV18, the J call TRBJ2-1; 7 nucleotides align to TRBD1. Germline-derived CDR1 and CDR2 are KGHSH and LQKENI. V lost 6 bases, J lost 5 bases, and 7 bases stayed unmatched. The CDR3 totals 14 residues. The CDR3 bases that were read are TGTGCCAGCTCGCGGACAGGAAGGGACAATGAG. It codes for CASSRTGRDNE. The CDR3 reads in full as CASSRTGRDNEQFF.

Remarks on this clone: The CDR3 end is not reached by the read, which stops 3 residues before it; the germline J gene fills it in. This chain connects TRBV9 to TRBJ2-2; 7 positions match TRBD1. After removal of 8 bases from V and 3 bases from J, the junction contained 1 base not matched to a gene. The CDR3 runs 12 residues. Germline loops: CDR1 SGDLS, CDR2 YYNGEE. The CDR3 bases that were read are TGTGCCAGTACAGGGGACACCGGGGAG. Residues: CASTGDTGE. In full, the CDR3 reads CASTGDTGELFF.

In regard to this clone: The read gets to within 3 residues of the CDR3 end, and the germline J gene fills in the rest. J is TRBJ1-2 and V is TRBV20-1, with a possible D match to TRBD1 (5 bases). Germline lookup yields CDR1 DFQATT and CDR2 SNEGSKA (reference sequence). Deletions cut 3 bases from V and 6 bases from J, with 20 bases between. The CDR3 is 15 residues long. The CDR3 reads CSASIKGVAENGYTF. The CDR3 bases that were read are TGCAGTGCTAGCATAAAAGGGGTTGCGGAAAATGGC.

On this clone: The read is 3 residues too short to cover the CDR3 end, so that end is filled in from the germline J gene. J is TRBJ1-2 and V is TRBV2; 8 nucleotides line up with TRBD1. Germline V gives CDR1 SNHLY, CDR2 FYNNEI. V trimming: 3 bases; J trimming: 4 bases; junction bases outside the gene matches: 10. The CDR3 runs 16 residues. CDR3 DNA (partial): TGTGCCAGCAGTGACAGGGGGCCCTTTTCCCTCTATGGC. Protein product: CASSDRGPFSLYG. Given in full, the CDR3 is CASSDRGPFSLYGYTF. Full variable domain (missing parts from reference TRBV2 and TRBJ1-2): EPEVTQTPSHQVTQMGQEVILRCVPISNHLYFYWYRQILGQKVEFLVSFYNNEISEKSEIFDDQFSVERPDGSNFTLKIRSTKLEDSAMYFCASSDRGPFSLYGYTFGSGTRLTVV.

Of note for this clone: The read stops 3 residues short of the end of the CDR3; the missing end is completed from the germline J gene. The rearrangement links TRBV20-1 to TRBJ2-7; no clear D gene. V lost 0 bases, J lost 0 bases, and 6 bases lay in between. Germline values: CDR1 DFQATT, CDR2 SNEGSKA (reference sequence). The CDR3 extends over 13 amino acids. The covered CDR3 bases are TGCAGTGCTAGAGATTGGGCCTCCTACGAG. The encoded protein is CSARDWASYE. The whole CDR3 sequence is CSARDWASYEQYF.

A note on this clone: Read coverage stops 3 residues before the CDR3 terminus; the germline J gene supplies the remainder. This chain uses TRBV5-6 with TRBJ2-5, with D perhaps TRBD2 (6 bases). Germline CDR1 and CDR2: SGHDT and YYEEEE. The CDR3 is made up of 15 amino acids. The V end was cut by 2 bases, the J end by 5 bases, with 16 bases between. The covered CDR3 bases are TGTGCCAGCAGCTTTTCGGGGGTTAGTTTGGAGACC. It yields the protein CASSFSGVSLET. The whole CDR3 sequence reads CASSFSGVSLETQYF.